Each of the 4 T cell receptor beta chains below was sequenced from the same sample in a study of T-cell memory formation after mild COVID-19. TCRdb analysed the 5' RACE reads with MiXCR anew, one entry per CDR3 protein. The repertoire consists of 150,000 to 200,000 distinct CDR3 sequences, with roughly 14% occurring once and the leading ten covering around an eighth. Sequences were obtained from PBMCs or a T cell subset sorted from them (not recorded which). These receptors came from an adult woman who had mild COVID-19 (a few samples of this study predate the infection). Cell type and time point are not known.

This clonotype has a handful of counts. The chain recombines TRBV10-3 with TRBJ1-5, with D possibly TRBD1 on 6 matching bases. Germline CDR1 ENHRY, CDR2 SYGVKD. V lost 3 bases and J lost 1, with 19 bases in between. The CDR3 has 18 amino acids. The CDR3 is CAISEGLGAQGSNQPQHF. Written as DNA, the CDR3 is TGTGCCATCAGTGAAGGTCTGGGGGCTCAAGGGAGCAATCAGCCCCAGCATTTT.

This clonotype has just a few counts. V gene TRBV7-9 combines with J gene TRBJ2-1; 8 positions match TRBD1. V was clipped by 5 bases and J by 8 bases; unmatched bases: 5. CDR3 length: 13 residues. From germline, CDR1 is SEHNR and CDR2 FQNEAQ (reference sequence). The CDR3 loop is CASSPQGAYEQFF. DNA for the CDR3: TGTGCCAGCAGCCCGCAGGGGGCCTATGAGCAGTTCTTC.

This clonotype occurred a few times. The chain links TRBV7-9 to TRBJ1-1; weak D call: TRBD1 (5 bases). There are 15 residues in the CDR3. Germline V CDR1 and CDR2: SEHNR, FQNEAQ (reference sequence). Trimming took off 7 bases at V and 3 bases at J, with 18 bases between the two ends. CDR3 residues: CASTPPRQGDTEAFF. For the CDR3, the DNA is TGTGCCAGCACCCCCCCCCGGCAGGGCGACACTGAAGCTTTCTTT. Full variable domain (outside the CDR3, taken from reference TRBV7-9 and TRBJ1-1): DTGVSQNPRHKITKRGQNVTFRCDPISEHNRLYWYRQTLGQGPEFLTYFQNEAQLEKSRLLSDRFSAERPKGSFSTLEIQRTEQGDSAMYLCASTPPRQGDTEAFFGQGTRLTVV.

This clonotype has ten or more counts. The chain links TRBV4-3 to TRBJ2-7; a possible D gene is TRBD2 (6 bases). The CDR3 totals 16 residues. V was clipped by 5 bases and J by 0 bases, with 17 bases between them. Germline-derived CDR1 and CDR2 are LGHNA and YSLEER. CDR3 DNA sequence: TGCGCCAGCAGCGTATGGGGCGGGGCCGGCTCCTACGAGCAGTACTTC. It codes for CASSVWGGAGSYEQYF.